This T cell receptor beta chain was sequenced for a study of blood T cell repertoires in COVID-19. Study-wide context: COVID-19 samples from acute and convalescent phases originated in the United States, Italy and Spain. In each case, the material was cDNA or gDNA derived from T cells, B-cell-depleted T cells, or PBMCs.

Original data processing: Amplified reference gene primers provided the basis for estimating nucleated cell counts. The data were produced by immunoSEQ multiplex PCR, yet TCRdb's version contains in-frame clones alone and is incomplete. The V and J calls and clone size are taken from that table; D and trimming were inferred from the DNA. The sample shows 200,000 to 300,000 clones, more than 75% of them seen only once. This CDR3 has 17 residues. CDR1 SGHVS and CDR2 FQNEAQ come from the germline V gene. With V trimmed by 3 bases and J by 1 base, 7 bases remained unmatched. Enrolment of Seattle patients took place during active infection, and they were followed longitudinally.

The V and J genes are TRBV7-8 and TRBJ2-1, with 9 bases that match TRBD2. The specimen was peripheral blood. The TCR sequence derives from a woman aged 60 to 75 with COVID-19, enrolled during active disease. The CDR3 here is CASSFGGRGSSYNEQFF. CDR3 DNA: TGTGCCAGCAGCTTTGGCGGGAGGGGTAGTTCCTACAATGAGCAGTTCTTC.